This T cell receptor (beta chain) emerged from a study of blood T cells in healthy people across ages. Study in general: When template switching was applied, about one barcoded beta molecule was captured per two T cells.

A remark on this clonotype: Its antigen remains unidentified.

Alongside a J-beta primer mix, a sample-barcoded 5' primer served in a second PCR lasting about 7 to 11 cycles. Via MiXCR, TCRdb re-called the 5' RACE reads, giving one row per CDR3 protein. The sample records around 850,000 distinct CDR3 sequences, around 36% being singletons. General study points: Diversity was higher, and naive CD4+ cells more numerous, in long-lived donors than in aged donors.

The CDR3 is 13 residues long. Trimming cost V 3 bases and J 11 bases, with 16 bases left between them. This sequence was found in a man younger than 35 in good health. Input material: blood. V is TRBV12-3 or TRBV12-4 and J is TRBJ2-5, with D possibly matching TRBD1 (6 bases). The CDR3: CASSFPLGGEQYF. The DNA of the CDR3 is TGTGCCAGCAGTTTCCCATTAGGGGGTGAGCAGTACTTC.